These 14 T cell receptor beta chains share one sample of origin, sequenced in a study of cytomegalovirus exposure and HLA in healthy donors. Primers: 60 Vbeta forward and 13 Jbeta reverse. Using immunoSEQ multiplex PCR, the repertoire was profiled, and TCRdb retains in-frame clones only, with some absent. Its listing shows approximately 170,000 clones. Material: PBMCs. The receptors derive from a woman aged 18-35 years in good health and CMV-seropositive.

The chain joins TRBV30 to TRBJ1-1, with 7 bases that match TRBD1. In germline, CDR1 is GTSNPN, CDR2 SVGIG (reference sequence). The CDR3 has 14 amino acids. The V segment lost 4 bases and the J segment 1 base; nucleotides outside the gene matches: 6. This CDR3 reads CAWTPGQANTEAFF. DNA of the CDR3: TGTGCCTGGACCCCTGGACAGGCGAACACTGAAGCTTTCTTT.

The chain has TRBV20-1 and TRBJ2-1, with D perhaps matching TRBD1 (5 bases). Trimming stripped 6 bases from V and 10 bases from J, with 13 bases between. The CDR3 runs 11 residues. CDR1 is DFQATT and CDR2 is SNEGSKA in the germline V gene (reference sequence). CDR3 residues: CSAGQGYEQFF. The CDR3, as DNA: TGCAGTGCCGGTCAGGGATACGAGCAGTTCTTC.

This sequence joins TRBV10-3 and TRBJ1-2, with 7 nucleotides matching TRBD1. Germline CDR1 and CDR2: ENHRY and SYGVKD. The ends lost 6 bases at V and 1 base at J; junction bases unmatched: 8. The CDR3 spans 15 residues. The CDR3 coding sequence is TGTGCCATCAGCACAGGGACAGATTTTAACTATGGCTACACCTTC. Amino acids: CAISTGTDFNYGYTF.

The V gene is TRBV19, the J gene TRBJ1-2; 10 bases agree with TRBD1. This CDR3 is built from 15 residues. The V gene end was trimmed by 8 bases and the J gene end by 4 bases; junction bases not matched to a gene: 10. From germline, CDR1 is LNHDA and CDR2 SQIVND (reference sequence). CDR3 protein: CASHDDRDRGYGYTF. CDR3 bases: TGTGCCAGTCATGACGACCGGGACAGGGGCTATGGCTACACCTTC.

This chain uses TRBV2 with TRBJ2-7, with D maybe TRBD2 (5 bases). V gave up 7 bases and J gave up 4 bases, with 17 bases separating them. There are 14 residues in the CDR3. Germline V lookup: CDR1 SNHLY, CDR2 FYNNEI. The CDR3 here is CASKATGNSYEQYF. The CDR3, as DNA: TGTGCCAGCAAAGCCACCGGGAACTCTTACGAGCAGTACTTC.

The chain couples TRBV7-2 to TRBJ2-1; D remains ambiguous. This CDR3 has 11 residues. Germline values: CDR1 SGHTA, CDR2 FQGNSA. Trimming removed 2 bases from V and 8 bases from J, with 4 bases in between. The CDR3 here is CASSLSDEQFF. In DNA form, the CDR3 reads TGTGCCAGCAGCTTAAGCGATGAGCAGTTCTTC.

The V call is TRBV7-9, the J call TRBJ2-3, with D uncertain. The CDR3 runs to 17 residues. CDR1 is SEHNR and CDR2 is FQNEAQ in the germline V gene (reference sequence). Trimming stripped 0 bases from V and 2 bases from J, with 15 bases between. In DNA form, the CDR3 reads TGTGCCAGCAGCTTAGCGCTGGGCCAAACCTTCACAGATACGCAGTATTTT. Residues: CASSLALGQTFTDTQYF. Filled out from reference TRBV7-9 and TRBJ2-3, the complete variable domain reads DTGVSQNPRHKITKRGQNVTFRCDPISEHNRLYWYRQTLGQGPEFLTYFQNEAQLEKSRLLSDRFSAERPKGSFSTLEIQRTEQGDSAMYLCASSLALGQTFTDTQYFGPGTRLTVL.

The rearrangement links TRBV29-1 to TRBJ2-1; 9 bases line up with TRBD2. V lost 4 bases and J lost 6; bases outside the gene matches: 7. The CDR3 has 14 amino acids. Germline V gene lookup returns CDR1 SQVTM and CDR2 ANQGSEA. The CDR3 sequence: CSVGGGRAFNEQFF. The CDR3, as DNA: TGCAGCGTTGGGGGCGGGAGGGCCTTCAATGAGCAGTTCTTC.

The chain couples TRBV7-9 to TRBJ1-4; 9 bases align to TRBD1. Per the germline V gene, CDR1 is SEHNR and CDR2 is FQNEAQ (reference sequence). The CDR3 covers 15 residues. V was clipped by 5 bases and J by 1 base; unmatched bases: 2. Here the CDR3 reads CASSGTGRTNEKLFF. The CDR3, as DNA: TGTGCCAGCAGCGGGACAGGGAGAACTAATGAAAAACTGTTTTTT.

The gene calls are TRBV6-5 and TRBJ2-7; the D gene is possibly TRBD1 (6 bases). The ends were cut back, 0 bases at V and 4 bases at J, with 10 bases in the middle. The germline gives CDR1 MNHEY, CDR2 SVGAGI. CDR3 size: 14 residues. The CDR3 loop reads CASSYSWDKYEQYF. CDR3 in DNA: TGTGCCAGCAGTTACTCCTGGGACAAATACGAGCAGTACTTC.

This CDR3 is CASSDPVGGLSYEQYF. The CDR3 DNA reads TGTGCCAGCAGTGACCCCGTCGGGGGACTCTCCTACGAGCAGTACTTC. J is TRBJ2-7 and V is TRBV2, with D tentatively TRBD2 (6 bases). CDR3 size: 16 residues. Germline V gene data show CDR1 as SNHLY and CDR2 as FYNNEI. Deletions cut 3 bases from V and 0 bases from J, with 15 bases between.

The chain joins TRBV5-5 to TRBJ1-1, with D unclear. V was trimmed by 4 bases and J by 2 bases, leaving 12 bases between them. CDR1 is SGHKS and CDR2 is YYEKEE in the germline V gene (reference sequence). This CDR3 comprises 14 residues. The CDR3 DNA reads TGTGCCAGCAGCCGATGGACTGCTAACACTGAAGCTTTCTTT. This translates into CASSRWTANTEAFF.

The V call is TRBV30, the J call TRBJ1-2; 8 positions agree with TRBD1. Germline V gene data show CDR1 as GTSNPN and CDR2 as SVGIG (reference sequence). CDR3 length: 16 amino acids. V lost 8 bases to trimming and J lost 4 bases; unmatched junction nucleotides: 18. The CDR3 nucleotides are TGTGCCATGGAAGGTGACAGGGCAGGGGGCGCCTATGGCTACACCTTC. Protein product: CAMEGDRAGGAYGYTF.

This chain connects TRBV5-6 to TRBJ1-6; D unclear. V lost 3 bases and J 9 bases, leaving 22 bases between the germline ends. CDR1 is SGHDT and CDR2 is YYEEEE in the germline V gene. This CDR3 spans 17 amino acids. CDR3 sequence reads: CASSWIQDKFFGSPLHF. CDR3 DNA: TGTGCCAGCAGCTGGATTCAGGATAAGTTCTTCGGTTCACCCCTCCACTTT. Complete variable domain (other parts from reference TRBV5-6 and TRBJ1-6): DAGVTQSPTHLIKTRGQQVTLRCSPKSGHDTVSWYQQALGQGPQFIFQYYEEEERQRGNFPDRFSGHQFPNYSSELNVNALLLGDSALYLCASSWIQDKFFGSPLHFGNGTRLTVT.